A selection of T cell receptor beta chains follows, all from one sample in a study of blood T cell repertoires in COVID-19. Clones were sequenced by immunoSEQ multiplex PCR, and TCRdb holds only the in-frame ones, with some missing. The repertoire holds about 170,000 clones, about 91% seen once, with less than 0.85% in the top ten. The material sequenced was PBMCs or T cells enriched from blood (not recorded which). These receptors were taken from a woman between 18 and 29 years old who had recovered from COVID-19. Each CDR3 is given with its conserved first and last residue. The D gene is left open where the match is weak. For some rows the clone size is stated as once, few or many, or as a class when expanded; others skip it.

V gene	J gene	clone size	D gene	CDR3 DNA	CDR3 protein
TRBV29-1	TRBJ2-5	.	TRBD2	TGCAGCGTTCCGGGACTAGCAGAAGAGACCCAGTACTTC	CSVPGLAEETQYF
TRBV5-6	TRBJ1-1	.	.	TGTGCCAGCAGCTTGTGGGGGGGTCCTGAAGCTTTCTTT	CASSLWGGPEAFF
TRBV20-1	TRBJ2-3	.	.	TGCAGTGCTAGTGGGCAGGGATCAACTAGCACAGATACGCAGTATTTT	CSASGQGSTSTDTQYF
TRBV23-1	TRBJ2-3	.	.	TGCGCCAGCAGTCAATTCCCAGGGCGGAGCACAGATACGCAGTATTTT	CASSQFPGRSTDTQYF
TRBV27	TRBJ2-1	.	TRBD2	TGTGCCAGCAGTTTACTAGCGGGAGGGCTCGGGTCCTACAATGAGCAGTTCTTC	CASSLLAGGLGSYNEQFF
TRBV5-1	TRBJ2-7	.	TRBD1	TGCGCCAGCAGCTTGGACGCTCAGGGGGCGCGGTCCTACGAGCAGTACTTC	CASSLDAQGARSYEQYF
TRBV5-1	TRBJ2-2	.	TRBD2	TGCGCCAGCAGCTCACCTAGCGGGAGGGCGACCGGGGAGCTGTTTTTT	CASSSPSGRATGELFF
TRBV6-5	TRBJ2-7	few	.	TGTGCCAGCAGTTTGGGGCGGTTTTTCTACGAGCAGTACTTC	CASSLGRFFYEQYF
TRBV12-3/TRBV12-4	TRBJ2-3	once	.	TGTGCCAGCAGTTCACAGCGGGATACGCAGTATTTT	CASSSQRDTQYF
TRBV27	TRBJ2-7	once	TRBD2	TGTGCCAGCAGTTATCCCTCCTTGACTAGCCGGAACGAGCAGTACTTC	CASSYPSLTSRNEQYF
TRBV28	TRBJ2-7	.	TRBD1	TGTGCCAGCAGTCCACAGGGGAGAGACGAGCAGTACTTC	CASSPQGRDEQYF
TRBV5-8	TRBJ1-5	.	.	TGTGCCAGCACTCTACAGGGATCGCCCCAGCATTTT	CASTLQGSPQHF
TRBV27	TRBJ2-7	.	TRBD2	TGTGCCAGCAGTTTGGGGAGGGACGGCTACGAGCAGTACTTC	CASSLGRDGYEQYF
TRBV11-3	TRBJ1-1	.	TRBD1	TGTGCCAGCAGCGCGGGCAGGGGGCTGGGCACTGAAGCTTTCTTT	CASSAGRGLGTEAFF
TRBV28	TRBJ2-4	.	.	TGTGCCAGCAGCCGTAGCGGGTTTGCCGGGGGGCTAGCCAAAAACATTCAGTACTTC	CASSRSGFAGGLAKNIQYF
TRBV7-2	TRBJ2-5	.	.	TGTGCCAGCAGCTTCTGGCGGGAATTGGGAGAGACCCAGTACTTC	CASSFWRELGETQYF
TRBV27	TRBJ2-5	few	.	TGTGCCAGCAGTTTATCGATGAGAGAGACCCAGTACTTC	CASSLSMRETQYF
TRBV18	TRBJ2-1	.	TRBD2	TGTGCCAGCTCACCACTTAGCGGGAGCTACAATGAGCAGTTCTTC	CASSPLSGSYNEQFF
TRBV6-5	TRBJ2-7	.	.	TGTGCCAGCAGTTACCCGTCTAGGGGGGGATCCGAGCAGTACTTC	CASSYPSRGGSEQYF
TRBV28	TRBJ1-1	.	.	TGTGCCAGCCGGGTCTCAGGGTCGGAAGGAGCTTTCTTT	CASRVSGSEGAFF
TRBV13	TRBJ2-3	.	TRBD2	TGTGCCAGCAGCCGCCAAGCGGGAGCGGGAGATACGCAGTATTTT	CASSRQAGAGDTQYF
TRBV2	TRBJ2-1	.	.	TGTGCCAGCAGTGAAGCCGAAGAGCGAGTCGGGCAGTTCTTC	CASSEAEERVGQFF
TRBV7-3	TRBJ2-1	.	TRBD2	TGTGCCAGCGGGCGGGAGGTCGGTGATGAGCAGTTCTTC	CASGREVGDEQFF
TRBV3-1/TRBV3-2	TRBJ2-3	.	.	TGTGCCAGCAGCCAAGTGGGAGCCGGCACAGATACGCAGTATTTT	CASSQVGAGTDTQYF
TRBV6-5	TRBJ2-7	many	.	TGTGCCAGTCCGAGCGGCTCCTACGAGCAGTACTTC	CASPSGSYEQYF
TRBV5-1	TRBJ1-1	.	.	TGCGCCAGCATTGGACACGCTGAAGCTTTCTTT	CASIGHAEAFF
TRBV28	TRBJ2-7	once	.	TGTGCCAGCAGCCCGACTAACGCCGCCTACGAGCAGTACTTC	CASSPTNAAYEQYF
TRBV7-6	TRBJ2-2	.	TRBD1	TGTGCCAGCAGCTTATCCGGACAGGGGGTAGGCGTCGACACCGGGGAGCTGTTTTTT	CASSLSGQGVGVDTGELFF
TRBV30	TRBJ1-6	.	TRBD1	TGTGCCTACTCGACAGGGGGCATCTATAATTCACCCCTCCACTTT	CAYSTGGIYNSPLHF
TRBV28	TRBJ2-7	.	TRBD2	TGTGCCAGCAGTTTATTCCCACCCGGGACTAGCTCCCACGAGCAGTACTTC	CASSLFPPGTSSHEQYF
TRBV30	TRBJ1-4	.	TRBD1	TGTGCCTGGAGTGTAGGAAGACAGGGAACTAATGAAAAACTGTTTTTT	CAWSVGRQGTNEKLFF
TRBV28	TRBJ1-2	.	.	TGTGCCAGCAGTTTAGATCCGGGTAACTATGGCTACACCTTC	CASSLDPGNYGYTF
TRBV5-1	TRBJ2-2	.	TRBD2	TGCGCCAGCAGCTTCTGGACTAGCGGGAGCGGGGAGCTGTTTTTT	CASSFWTSGSGELFF
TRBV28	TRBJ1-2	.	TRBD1	TGTGCCAGCAGTTTTGGACAGGGGATACGTGTACGGGACGGCTACACCTTC	CASSFGQGIRVRDGYTF
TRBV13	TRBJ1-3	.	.	TGTGCCAGCAGCTTTCGAGGGAGGGGAAACACCATATATTTT	CASSFRGRGNTIYF
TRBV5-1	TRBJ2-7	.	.	TGCGCCAGCAGCCCCCCCTCTAGGGACACTGCCTACGAGCAGTACTTC	CASSPPSRDTAYEQYF
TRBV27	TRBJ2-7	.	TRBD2	TGTGCCAGCAGTTTATCCGGGAGGGCCGGAGAGCAGTACTTC	CASSLSGRAGEQYF